This T cell receptor (beta chain) was captured in a study of shared clonotypes between healthy human individuals. Study-level results: Against clonotypes common to all four donors, non-shared ones had lower generation probabilities.

This CDR3 comprises 18 residues. Trimming took 1 base from V and 0 from J; bases not matched to a gene: 8. Germline V lookup: CDR1 MGHDK, CDR2 SYGVNS. Positive CCR7 selection of CD45RO-negative cells yielded the naive CD8 cells, and terminally differentiated effector memory CD45RA+ cells were excluded. The donor cohort consisted entirely of Caucasian adults residing in Nashville, Tennessee. The data were produced by immunoSEQ multiplex PCR, yet TCRdb's version contains in-frame clones alone and is incomplete. The data hold around 2,000,000 clones, with roughly 94% observed a single time. On this clone itself: What it binds is unknown.

This TCR was sampled from a man in his late teens or twenties in good health. The sequencing input was naive CD8+ T cells sorted from blood. The rearrangement links TRBV25-1 to TRBJ2-1; 8 bases are a match to TRBD1. CDR3 in amino acids: CASSESQGARSSYNEQFF. The CDR3 coding sequence is TGTGCCAGCAGTGAATCCCAGGGGGCTCGGAGCTCCTACAATGAGCAGTTCTTC. Full variable domain (remainder filled in from reference TRBV25-1 and TRBJ2-1): EADIYQTPRYLVIGTGKKITLECSQTMGHDKMYWYQQDPGMELHLIHYSYGVNSTEKGDLSSESTVSRIRTEHFPLTLESARPSHTSQYLCASSESQGARSSYNEQFFGPGTRLTVL.